Following are 9 T cell receptor beta chains from one sample sequenced in a study of metastatic and nonmetastatic thyroid tumors. TCRdb used MiXCR to call clones anew from the PCR reads. In the table there are about 59,000 clones, around 15% of which are singletons. Not a single patient had been given any form of treatment at any point before undergoing thyroid surgery. The sequencing input was blood. These receptor sequences come from a male donor with papillary thyroid cancer or a benign thyroid nodule (not recorded which). Some clones in this sample may be carry-over from other donors' samples.

This clone has a count of ten or more. The chain employs TRBV20-1 and TRBJ2-5; D is perhaps TRBD1 or TRBD2 (6 bases each). The ends were cut back, 5 bases at V and 5 bases at J, with 12 bases in the middle. Germline V gene sequence: CDR1 DFQATT, CDR2 SNEGSKA (reference sequence). The CDR3 consists of 12 residues. The CDR3 DNA follows: TGCAGTGCTGGGGGGCCCATGGAGACCCAGTACTTC. Encoded protein: CSAGGPMETQYF.

This clone occurred many times. This chain uses TRBV15 with TRBJ1-3; 12 bases fit TRBD1. The junction had 10 bases not matched to a gene; V was cut back by 7 bases and J by 0 bases. Germline-derived CDR1 and CDR2 are LNHNV and YYDKDF (reference sequence). This CDR3 has 18 amino acids. CDR3 nucleotide sequence: TGTGCCACCACAATGGGACAGGGGGCGTTAGGCTCTGGAAACACCATATATTTT. Amino acid sequence: CATTMGQGALGSGNTIYF.

This clone occurred many times. The chain recombines TRBV6-4 with TRBJ2-3; 9 bases are shared with TRBD2. The CDR3 sequence is 14 residues long. The germline V gene has CDR1 MRHNA and CDR2 SNTAGT. Trimming cost V 6 bases and J 2 bases; bases outside gene matches: 3. CDR3 DNA: TGTGCCAGCAGACGGACTAGCGACACAGATACGCAGTATTTT. Its translation: CASRRTSDTDTQYF.

Many counts were recorded for this clone. The chain has TRBV4-1 and TRBJ1-2, with TRBD1 as a possible D gene (5 bases). The germline CDR1 and CDR2 sequences are MGHRA and YSYEKL. V lost 3 bases and J 2 bases, leaving 13 bases between the germline ends. The CDR3 is 15 amino acids. The CDR3: CASSHQGNYNYGYTF. The CDR3 bases are TGCGCCAGCAGCCATCAGGGAAACTACAACTATGGCTACACCTTC.

This clone was found a few times. A much larger clonotype is one base distant, so this may be a read error. The chain employs TRBV29-1 and TRBJ1-5; D remains ambiguous. Trimming stripped 8 bases from V and 6 bases from J, with 11 bases between. The CDR3 length is 11 residues. Germline values: CDR1 SQVTM, CDR2 ANQGSEA. The CDR3 nucleotides are TGCAGCTCACAATGGCGTCAGCCCCAGCATTTT. It translates to CSSQWRQPQHF.

The sample holds a few counts of this clone. This rearrangement joins TRBV6-1 to TRBJ2-5; 7 nucleotides align to TRBD2. CDR3 length: 15 amino acids. CDR1 is MNHNS, CDR2 SASEGT, per germline. The CDR3 reads CDGRLREGRLETQYF. For the CDR3, the DNA is TGTGACGGACGACTTAGGGAGGGGCGATTGGAGACCCAGTACTTC.

This clone was seen ten or more times. V usage is TRBV28 and J usage is TRBJ2-1, with D possibly TRBD2 on 6 matching bases. V was shortened by 4 bases and J by 0 bases, with 13 bases between the two germline ends. This CDR3 is 16 amino acids long. The germline V gene encodes CDR1 MDHEN and CDR2 SYDVKM. CDR3 bases: TGTGCCAGCAGTTCCTTCATGGACTACTCCTACAATGAGCAGTTCTTC. This translates into CASSSFMDYSYNEQFF.

This clone is judged medium-sized. The chain combines TRBV6-1 with TRBJ1-6; perhaps TRBD1 as D (6 bases). Germline-derived CDR1 and CDR2 are MNHNS and SASEGT. Trimming shortened V by 1 base and J by 9 bases, and 13 bases separated the two germline ends. The length of the CDR3 is 15 residues. CDR3: CASSEGGARISPLHF. CDR3 in DNA: TGTGCCAGCAGTGAAGGGGGGGCTCGAATTTCACCCCTCCACTTT.

With respect to this clone: Possible read error: a much larger clone is one base away. J is TRBJ2-5 and V is TRBV4-3; D not certain. This CDR3 is built from 15 residues. Germline V lookup: CDR1 LGHNA, CDR2 YSLEER. V lost 0 bases to trimming and J lost 0 bases, with 8 bases between them. The CDR3 protein is CASSQDCTDQETQYF. The DNA for the CDR3 is TGCGCCAGCAGCCAAGATTGCACTGACCAAGAGACCCAGTACTTC.